This TCR beta chain appears in the sequencing data of a study of T-cell memory formation after mild COVID-19. It was 5'RACE with constant-segment primers that produced the TCR alpha and TCR beta cDNA libraries, which carried sample barcodes and UMIs. One entry per CDR3 protein results from TCRdb running MiXCR on the 5' RACE reads. This sample has around 130,000 distinct CDR3 sequences, with 11% to 15% found just once. V lost 1 base and J 6 bases, leaving 12 bases between the germline ends. Germline-derived CDR1 and CDR2 are SGHVS and FNYEAQ. The CDR3 consists of 14 residues. Material for sequencing was PBMCs or a T cell subset sorted from them (not recorded which). The receptor was isolated from an adult woman who had mild COVID-19 (a few samples of this study predate the infection). Cell type and time point are not known. The V and J genes are TRBV7-6 and TRBJ1-1; tentative D call: TRBD1 (5 bases). DNA of the CDR3: TGTGCCAGCAGCTTAGGACGGGGGTATTCTGAAGCTTTCTTT. It codes for CASSLGRGYSEAFF. The full variable domain, its missing parts supplied by reference TRBV7-6 and TRBJ1-1, is GAGVSQSPRYKVTKRGQDVALRCDPISGHVSLYWYRQALGQGPEFLTYFNYEAQQDKSGLPNDRFSAERPEGSISTLTIQRTEQRDSAMYRCASSLGRGYSEAFFGQGTRLTVV.